These 20 T cell receptor beta chains were all obtained from the same sample, sequenced in a study of cytomegalovirus exposure and HLA in healthy donors. In the PCR, 60 Vbeta and 13 Jbeta primers were used. This table comes from immunoSEQ multiplex PCR, and its TCRdb copy is limited to in-frame clones, with some not included. This table holds about 100,000 clones, over 65% found once. Input material: PBMCs. All receptors derive from a man aged 35-49 years in good health and CMV-seronegative.

The rearrangement links TRBV6-6 to TRBJ2-1; TRBD2 aligns across 13 bases. The germline CDR1 and CDR2 sequences are MNHNY and SVGAGI (reference sequence). V gave up 6 bases and J gave up 6 bases; unmatched junction bases: 5. The CDR3 loop spans 15 amino acids. The CDR3 is CASRSTSGGINEQFF. In DNA, the CDR3 is TGTGCCAGCAGGTCGACTAGCGGGGGGATCAATGAGCAGTTCTTC.

This rearrangement joins TRBV10-3 to TRBJ1-5; D gene ambiguous. In germline, CDR1 is ENHRY, CDR2 SYGVKD. The V and J ends lost 5 bases and 5 bases respectively, with 7 bases between them. CDR3 length: 12 amino acids. The DNA of the CDR3 is TGTGCCATCAGTTGGGGAGATCAGCCCCAGCATTTT. This encodes CAISWGDQPQHF.

The chain uses TRBV5-4 and TRBJ1-4; the D gene is possibly TRBD1 (5 bases). The CDR3 spans 15 residues. Germline CDR1 SGHNT, CDR2 YYREEE (reference sequence). Deletions cut 0 bases from V and 5 bases from J, with 11 bases between. CDR3 in DNA: TGTGCCAGCAGCTTGGGGGGACTTAGGAATGAAAAACTGTTTTTT. This gives the protein CASSLGGLRNEKLFF.

This clone is a singleton in its sample. The J gene is TRBJ2-1, the V gene TRBV28; D possibly corresponds to TRBD2 (7 bases). Trimming shortened V by 2 bases and J by 8 bases, and 19 bases separated the two germline ends. The CDR3 is 16 residues long. The germline gives CDR1 MDHEN, CDR2 SYDVKM. CDR3 in amino acids: CASSLRPWGGRDEQFF. The CDR3 region has the DNA TGTGCCAGCAGTTTAAGGCCGTGGGGGGGCCGCGATGAGCAGTTCTTC.

The chain joins TRBV7-9 to TRBJ2-1; 7 nucleotides agree with TRBD2. Germline loops: CDR1 SEHNR, CDR2 FQNEAQ (reference sequence). V lost 3 bases and J lost 7; bases outside the gene matches: 9. The CDR3 sequence is 15 residues long. The CDR3 coding sequence is TGTGCCAGCAGCTTCTCCGGGAAGGGAGGGAATGAGCAGTTCTTC. Translated, it gives CASSFSGKGGNEQFF.

The chain has TRBV5-8 and TRBJ1-5, with D perhaps TRBD1 (6 bases). V dropped 2 bases and J dropped 0 bases, with 12 bases sitting between them. There are 16 residues in the CDR3. Germline V gene data show CDR1 as SGHTS and CDR2 as YDEGEE. The CDR3 here is CASSLRTEYSNQPQHF. The CDR3 nucleotides read TGTGCCAGCAGCTTAAGGACAGAGTATAGCAATCAGCCCCAGCATTTT.

This clone was found once. J is TRBJ2-7 and V is TRBV11-1; D call uncertain. Trimming cost V 1 base and J 0 bases, with 7 bases left between them. There are 14 residues in the CDR3. Germline V lookup: CDR1 SGHAT, CDR2 FQDESV (reference sequence). This CDR3 reads CASSLDSGSYEQYF. CDR3 DNA sequence: TGTGCCAGCAGCTTAGACAGTGGCTCCTACGAGCAGTACTTC.

V and J are TRBV10-3 and TRBJ2-3, with 8 bases identical to TRBD2. V shed 2 bases and J 6 bases; nucleotides not matched to a gene: 7. The CDR3 runs 15 residues. Germline V gives CDR1 ENHRY, CDR2 SYGVKD. The CDR3 nucleotides read TGTGCCATCAGTGAGAGGAGCGGGGGCAGGGATACGCAGTATTTT. Translating gives CAISERSGGRDTQYF.

V gene TRBV4-1 combines with J gene TRBJ2-3; 7 positions match TRBD2. Trimming removed 1 base from V and 4 bases from J; junction bases left unmatched: 8. The CDR3 spans 16 residues. Germline lookup yields CDR1 MGHRA and CDR2 YSYEKL. CDR3 residues: CASSQGTSSRADTQYF. The CDR3 nucleotides are TGCGCCAGCAGCCAAGGGACTAGTAGTAGGGCAGATACGCAGTATTTT.

This clone was recorded only once. V usage is TRBV21-1 and J usage is TRBJ1-2; the listed D gene, TRBD1, was not tested against the DNA. TRBV21-1 is noted as a pseudogene. CDR3 length: 12 amino acids. DNA for the CDR3: TGTGCCAGCAGCAGCAGGAACTATGGCTACACCTTC. It is translated as CASSSRNYGYTF.

This clone was seen a handful of times. The chain joins TRBV29-1 to TRBJ1-2; a possible D gene is TRBD1 (5 bases). V was clipped by 7 bases and J by 3 bases, with 15 bases between them. CDR1 is SQVTM, CDR2 ANQGSEA, per germline. This CDR3 contains 13 residues. The CDR3 here is CSAIWGTDYGYTF. CDR3 DNA: TGCAGCGCCATTTGGGGCACGGACTATGGCTACACCTTC.

This chain links TRBV7-3 with TRBJ2-1, with TRBD2 identical over 9 bases. Germline CDR1 SGHTA, CDR2 FQGTGA. Unmatched junction bases numbered 10, after V lost 5 bases and J lost 11 bases. The CDR3 consists of 14 residues. The CDR3, as DNA: TGTGCCAGCAGCACGCTGGGCGGGGGGGCGAAGCAGTTCTTC. It is translated as CASSTLGGGAKQFF.

The V gene is TRBV19, the J gene TRBJ1-4, with TRBD1 as a possible D gene (5 bases). The V gene lost 9 bases and the J gene lost 3 bases, with 23 bases spanning the gap. The CDR3 sequence is 17 residues long. CDR1 and CDR2 from the germline V gene are LNHDA and SQIVND (reference sequence). The CDR3 region has the DNA TGTGCCAGCCGTAGTCTCCTGTTAGGGGTGGCTAATGAAAAACTGTTTTTT. This codes for CASRSLLLGVANEKLFF.

This clone was counted only a few times. The rearrangement uses TRBV5-8 and TRBJ2-1; 9 nucleotides line up with TRBD1. This CDR3 has 14 residues. With 4 bases clipped from V and 4 bases from J, the junction kept 3 bases outside the gene matches. The germline V gene encodes CDR1 SGHTS and CDR2 YDEGEE. CDR3 sequence: CASSGGQGYNEQFF. CDR3 DNA sequence: TGTGCCAGCAGCGGGGGACAGGGTTACAATGAGCAGTTCTTC.

This clone was seen more than once but under ten times. The chain has TRBV19 and TRBJ2-5, with D possibly being TRBD2 (7 bases). This CDR3 spans 17 amino acids. Germline CDR1 LNHDA, CDR2 SQIVND (reference sequence). V lost 0 bases and J lost 1, with 15 bases in between. The CDR3 region is CASSIDGRGATQETQYF. The CDR3 nucleotides are TGTGCCAGTAGTATAGATGGACGGGGGGCGACCCAAGAGACCCAGTACTTC.

This chain joins TRBV4-1 and TRBJ2-2, with D possibly matching TRBD2 (6 bases). Germline-derived CDR1 and CDR2 are MGHRA and YSYEKL. The CDR3 is made up of 14 amino acids. Trimming left V 5 bases short and J 0 bases short, with 7 bases between. CDR3: CASSGTSNTGELFF. The CDR3 DNA follows: TGCGCCAGCAGCGGGACTTCGAACACCGGGGAGCTGTTTTTT.

The DNA of the CDR3 is TGTGCCAGCAGCGTCCAGGGGCACGGTCAGCCCCAGCATTTT. Amino acids: CASSVQGHGQPQHF. J is TRBJ1-5 and V is TRBV9; perhaps TRBD1 as D (6 bases). The germline V and J ends were trimmed by 2 bases and 6 bases, with 12 bases remaining between them. Germline-derived CDR1 and CDR2 are SGDLS and YYNGEE. CDR3 length: 14 amino acids.

V usage is TRBV5-1 and J usage is TRBJ2-7, with a tentative D call TRBD1 (6 bases). Germline loops: CDR1 SGHRS, CDR2 YFSETQ. Trimming left V 1 base short and J 3 bases short, with 11 bases between. There are 14 residues in the CDR3. CDR3 sequence reads: CASSLQGMNYEQYF. Here the CDR3 DNA reads TGCGCCAGCAGCTTGCAGGGGATGAACTACGAGCAGTACTTC.

The chain couples TRBV9 to TRBJ1-2; 9 bases match TRBD1. The CDR3 runs 15 residues. Germline values: CDR1 SGDLS, CDR2 YYNGEE. The V segment lost 5 bases and the J segment 5 bases; nucleotides outside the gene matches: 10. The CDR3 DNA reads as TGTGCCAGCAGATCCGGGACAGGGACTGATTATGGCTACACCTTC. This gives the protein CASRSGTGTDYGYTF.

V and J are TRBV2 and TRBJ1-5; TRBD1 matches at 10 bases. CDR1 and CDR2 from the germline V gene are SNHLY and FYNNEI. The CDR3 loop spans 15 amino acids. V shed 3 bases and J 7 bases; nucleotides not matched to a gene: 6. CDR3 region: CASSDAGTGVQPQHF. In nucleotides, the CDR3 is TGTGCCAGCAGTGATGCCGGGACAGGGGTGCAGCCCCAGCATTTT.